The entry below describes one TCR beta chain. The data originate from a study of cytomegalovirus exposure and HLA in healthy donors. Looked up from germline, CDR1 is LNHDA and CDR2 is SQIVND (reference sequence). The CDR3 runs to 19 residues. Trimming removed 5 bases from V and 7 bases from J; junction bases left unmatched: 20. PCR primers comprised 60 Vbeta and 13 Jbeta primers. In the source study's methods: The authors later counted roughly 77 million unique TCR beta chains, 8.5 million to 13 million of them shared. Libraries were prepared by immunoSEQ multiplex PCR; TCRdb keeps only in-frame clonotypes and omits some of them. V and J calls and clone size are as listed in that table; D and trimming were resolved from the DNA. Of 190,000 or so clones in the sample, 80% are singletons; the top ten hold about 0.7%.

What was sequenced was PBMCs. The origin of this receptor is a boy between 10 and 17 years old in good health and CMV-seronegative. The gene calls are TRBV19 and TRBJ2-7, with 13 bases matching TRBD2. The CDR3 DNA is TGTGCCAGTAGTCTAAAAAGACCGGGACTAGCGGGAAGGCCGGCGGAGCAGTACTTC. Translating gives CASSLKRPGLAGRPAEQYF.